This TCR beta chain was documented in a study of Ad26.COV2.S vaccination and SARS-CoV-2 variants. The study's findings and limits: Compared with placebo recipients, vaccine recipients had higher spike-specific TCR breadth. Assessments of TCR breadth and depth may have underestimated the total T cell responses.

Clones were sequenced by immunoSEQ multiplex PCR, and TCRdb holds only the in-frame ones, with some missing. Of about 400,000 clones detected, 75% to 90% appear once; the ten largest clones hold around 1.8%. J gave up 5 bases and V 2 bases, and 1 base lay outside the gene matches. Germline lookup yields CDR1 SGHNT and CDR2 YENEEA. The CDR3 loop spans 14 amino acids. Indicated treatment: some 19 received Ad26.COV2.S at low or high dose, single or two shots; about 5 received placebo; per-sample allocation not given. Following the first vaccine or placebo injection, samples were taken on day 63. Wuhan-strain SARS-CoV-2 spike was expressed by the Ad26 vector that made up the vaccine. This clone was picked up one time. Its antigen remains unknown.

The source material was peripheral blood, sampled in a trial of Ad26.COV2.S vaccine versus placebo. This clonotype was obtained from a person aged 18-60 years who received the Ad26.COV2.S COVID-19 vaccine or a placebo. This chain uses TRBV11-3 with TRBJ2-5, with 11 bases that match TRBD2. The CDR3 region has the DNA TGTGCCAGCAGCTTAACTAGCGGGAGTGAGACCCAGTACTTC. Its translation is CASSLTSGSETQYF.